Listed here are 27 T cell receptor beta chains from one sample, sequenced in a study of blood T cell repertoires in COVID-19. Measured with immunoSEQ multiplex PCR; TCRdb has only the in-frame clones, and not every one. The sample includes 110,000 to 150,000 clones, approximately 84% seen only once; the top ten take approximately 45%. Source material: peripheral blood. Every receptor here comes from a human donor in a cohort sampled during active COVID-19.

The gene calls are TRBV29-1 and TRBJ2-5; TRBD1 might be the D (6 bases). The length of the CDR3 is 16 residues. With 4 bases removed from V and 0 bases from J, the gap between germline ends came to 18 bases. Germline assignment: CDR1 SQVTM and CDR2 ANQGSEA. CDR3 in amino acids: CSVGADYRDNQETQYF. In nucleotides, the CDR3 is TGCAGCGTTGGAGCTGATTACCGGGACAACCAAGAGACCCAGTACTTC.

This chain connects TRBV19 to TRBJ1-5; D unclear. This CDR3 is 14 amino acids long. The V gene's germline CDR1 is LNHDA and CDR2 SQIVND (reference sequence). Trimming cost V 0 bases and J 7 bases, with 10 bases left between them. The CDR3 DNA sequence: TGTGCCAGTAGTATAGATCCCTTGCGACAGCCCCAGCATTTT. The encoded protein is CASSIDPLRQPQHF.

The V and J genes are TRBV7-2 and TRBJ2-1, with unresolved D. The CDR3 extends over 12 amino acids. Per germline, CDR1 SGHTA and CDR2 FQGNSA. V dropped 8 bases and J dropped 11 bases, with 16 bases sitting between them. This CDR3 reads CASARERPKQFF. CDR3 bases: TGTGCCAGCGCGCGCGAGCGCCCTAAGCAGTTCTTC.

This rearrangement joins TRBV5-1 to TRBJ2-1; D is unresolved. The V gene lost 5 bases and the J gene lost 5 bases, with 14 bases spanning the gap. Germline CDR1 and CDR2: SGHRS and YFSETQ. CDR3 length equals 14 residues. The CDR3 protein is CASRWAVRNNEQFF. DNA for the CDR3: TGCGCCAGCAGATGGGCAGTTCGGAACAATGAGCAGTTCTTC.

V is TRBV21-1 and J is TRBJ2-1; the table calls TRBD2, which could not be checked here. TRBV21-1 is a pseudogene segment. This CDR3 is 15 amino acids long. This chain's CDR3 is CASSGTLIGDNEQFF. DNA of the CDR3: TGTGCCAGCAGCGGGACTTTAATAGGAGACAATGAGCAGTTCTTC.

The CDR3 is CASSVDSRNSPLHF. The CDR3 nucleotides read TGTGCCAGCAGTGTTGATTCTAGAAATTCACCCCTCCACTTT. V usage is TRBV2 and J usage is TRBJ1-6; no firm D call. The V gene's germline CDR1 is SNHLY and CDR2 FYNNEI. CDR3 length equals 14 residues. Trimming took off 4 bases at V and 7 bases at J, with 11 bases between the two ends.

CDR3 sequence: CASSSLGAGARNEQFF. CDR3 coding DNA: TGTGCCAGCAGCTCCTTGGGCGCGGGAGCCAGGAATGAGCAGTTCTTC. This rearrangement joins TRBV7-3 to TRBJ2-1, with 7 bases lining up with TRBD2. The V gene end was trimmed by 4 bases and the J gene end by 7 bases; junction bases not matched to a gene: 13. Germline CDR1 is SGHTA and CDR2 is FQGTGA. There are 16 residues in the CDR3.

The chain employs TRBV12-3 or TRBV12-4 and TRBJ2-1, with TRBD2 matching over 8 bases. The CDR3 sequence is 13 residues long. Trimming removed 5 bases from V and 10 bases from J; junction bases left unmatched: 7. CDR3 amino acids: CASSPSGGEEQFF. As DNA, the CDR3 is TGTGCCAGCAGTCCAAGCGGGGGAGAAGAGCAGTTCTTC.

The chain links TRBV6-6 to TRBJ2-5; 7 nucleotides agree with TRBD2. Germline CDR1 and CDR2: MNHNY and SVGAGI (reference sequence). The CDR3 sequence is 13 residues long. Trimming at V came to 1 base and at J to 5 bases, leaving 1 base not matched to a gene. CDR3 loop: CASSYLGGETQYF. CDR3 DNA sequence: TGTGCCAGCAGTTACTTGGGAGGGGAGACCCAGTACTTC.

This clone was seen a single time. CDR3 protein: CASSGFTGADGYTF. The CDR3 DNA reads as TGTGCCAGCAGTGGGTTTACAGGGGCTGATGGCTACACCTTC. The J gene is TRBJ1-2, the V gene TRBV25-1; 7 positions agree with TRBD1. CDR1 is MGHDK and CDR2 is SYGVNS in the germline V gene. The CDR3 contains 14 residues. V trimming: 4 bases; J trimming: 6 bases; junction bases outside the gene matches: 8.

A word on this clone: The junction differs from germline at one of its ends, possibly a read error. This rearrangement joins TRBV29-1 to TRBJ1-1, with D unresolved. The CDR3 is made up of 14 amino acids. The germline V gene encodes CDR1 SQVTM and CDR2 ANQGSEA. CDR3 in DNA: TGCAGCATTGATGATAATGTAGTCGGGACTGAAGCTTTCTTT. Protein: CSIDDNVVGTEAFF.

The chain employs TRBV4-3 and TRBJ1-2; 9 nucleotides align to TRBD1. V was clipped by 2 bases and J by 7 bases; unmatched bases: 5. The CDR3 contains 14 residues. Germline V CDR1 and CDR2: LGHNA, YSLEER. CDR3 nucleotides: TGCGCCAGCAGCCAATTACAGGGGGCCTCTGGCTACACCTTC. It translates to CASSQLQGASGYTF.

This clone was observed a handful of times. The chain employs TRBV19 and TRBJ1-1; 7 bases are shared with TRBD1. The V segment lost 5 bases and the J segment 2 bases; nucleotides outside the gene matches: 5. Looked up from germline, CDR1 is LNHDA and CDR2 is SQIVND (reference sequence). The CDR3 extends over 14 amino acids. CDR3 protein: CASSPGTVNTEAFF. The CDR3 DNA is TGTGCCAGTAGTCCCGGGACAGTTAACACTGAAGCTTTCTTT.

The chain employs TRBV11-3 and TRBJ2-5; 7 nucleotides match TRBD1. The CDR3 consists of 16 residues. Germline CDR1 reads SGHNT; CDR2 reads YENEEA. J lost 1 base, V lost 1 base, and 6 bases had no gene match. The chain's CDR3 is CASSLGYRGGQETQYF. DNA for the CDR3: TGTGCCAGCAGCTTAGGGTACAGGGGCGGCCAAGAGACCCAGTACTTC.

The DNA for the CDR3 is TGTGCCAGCAGTCAAACGGGGGGAGGGAGAACTGAAGCTTTCTTT. Translated, it gives CASSQTGGGRTEAFF. The chain recombines TRBV25-1 with TRBJ1-1, with D possibly being TRBD1 (5 bases). There are 15 residues in the CDR3. V was pared by 5 bases and J by 5 bases, with 18 bases between. CDR1 is MGHDK and CDR2 is SYGVNS in the germline V gene.

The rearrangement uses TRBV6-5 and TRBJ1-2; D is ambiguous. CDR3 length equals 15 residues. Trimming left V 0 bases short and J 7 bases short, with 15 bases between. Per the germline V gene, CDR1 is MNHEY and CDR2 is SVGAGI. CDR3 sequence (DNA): TGTGCCAGCAGTTACTCGATTACGCAGCGCAGTGGCTACACCTTC. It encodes CASSYSITQRSGYTF.

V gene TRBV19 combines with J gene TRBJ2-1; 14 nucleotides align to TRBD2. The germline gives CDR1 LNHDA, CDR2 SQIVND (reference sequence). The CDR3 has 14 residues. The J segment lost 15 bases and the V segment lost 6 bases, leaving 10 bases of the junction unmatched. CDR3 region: CASSPGTSGRIGFF. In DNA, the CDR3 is TGTGCCAGTAGCCCCGGGACTAGCGGGAGAATAGGGTTCTTC.

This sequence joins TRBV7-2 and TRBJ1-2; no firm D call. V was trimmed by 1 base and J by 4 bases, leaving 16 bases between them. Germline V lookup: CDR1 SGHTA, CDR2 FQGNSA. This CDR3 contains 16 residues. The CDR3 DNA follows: TGTGCCAGCAGCTTAGATAGTAAGGGAGCCTCCTATGGCTACACCTTC. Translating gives CASSLDSKGASYGYTF.

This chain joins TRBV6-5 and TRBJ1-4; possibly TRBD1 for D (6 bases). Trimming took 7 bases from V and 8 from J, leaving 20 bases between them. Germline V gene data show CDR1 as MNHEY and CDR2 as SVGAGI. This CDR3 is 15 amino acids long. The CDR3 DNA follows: TGTGCCAGCAAAGCCGGGACAAGTAGGGGGGAAAAACTGTTTTTT. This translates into CASKAGTSRGEKLFF.

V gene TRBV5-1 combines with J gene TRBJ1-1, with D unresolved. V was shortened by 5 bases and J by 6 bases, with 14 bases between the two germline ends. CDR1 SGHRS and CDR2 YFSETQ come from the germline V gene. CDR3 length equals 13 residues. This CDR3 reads CASRIQVPAEAFF. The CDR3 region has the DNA TGCGCCAGCAGAATCCAGGTCCCTGCTGAAGCTTTCTTT.

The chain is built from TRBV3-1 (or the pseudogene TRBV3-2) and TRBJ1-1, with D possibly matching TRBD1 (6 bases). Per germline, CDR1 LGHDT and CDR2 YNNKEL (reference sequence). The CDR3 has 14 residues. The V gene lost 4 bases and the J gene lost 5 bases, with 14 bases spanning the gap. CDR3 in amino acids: CASSRGQKGTEAFF. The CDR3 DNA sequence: TGTGCCAGCAGCCGTGGACAGAAGGGGACTGAAGCTTTCTTT.

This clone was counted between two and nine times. CDR3 region: CASSLGTRNTEAFF. CDR3 DNA: TGTGCCAGCAGCTTGGGCACCAGGAACACTGAAGCTTTCTTT. This sequence joins TRBV5-6 and TRBJ1-1; no clear D gene. This CDR3 contains 14 residues. Trimming stripped 0 bases from V and 1 base from J, with 7 bases between. Germline V gene sequence: CDR1 SGHDT, CDR2 YYEEEE.

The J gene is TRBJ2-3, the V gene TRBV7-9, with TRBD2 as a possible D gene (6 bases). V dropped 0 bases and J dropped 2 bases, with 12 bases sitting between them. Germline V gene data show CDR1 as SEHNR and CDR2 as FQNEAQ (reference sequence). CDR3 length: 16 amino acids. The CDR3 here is CASSLAREAYTDTQYF. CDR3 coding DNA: TGTGCCAGCAGCTTAGCGCGGGAAGCTTACACAGATACGCAGTATTTT.

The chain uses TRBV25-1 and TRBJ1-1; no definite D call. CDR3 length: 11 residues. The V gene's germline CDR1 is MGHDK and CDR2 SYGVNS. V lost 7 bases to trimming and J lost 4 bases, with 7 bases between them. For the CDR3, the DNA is TGTGCCAGCACCAGGCTCACTGAAGCTTTCTTT. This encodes CASTRLTEAFF.

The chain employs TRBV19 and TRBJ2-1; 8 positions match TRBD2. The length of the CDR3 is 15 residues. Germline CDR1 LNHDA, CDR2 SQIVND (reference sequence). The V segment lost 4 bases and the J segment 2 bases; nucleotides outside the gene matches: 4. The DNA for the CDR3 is TGTGCCAGTAGTAGGCTACTAGCGGCCTACAATGAGCAGTTCTTC. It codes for CASSRLLAAYNEQFF.

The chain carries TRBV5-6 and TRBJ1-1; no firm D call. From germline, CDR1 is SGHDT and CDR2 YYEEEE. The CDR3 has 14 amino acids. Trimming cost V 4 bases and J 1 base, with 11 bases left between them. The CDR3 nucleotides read TGTGCCAGCAGCCCCTCGACGGGGAACACTGAAGCTTTCTTT. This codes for CASSPSTGNTEAFF. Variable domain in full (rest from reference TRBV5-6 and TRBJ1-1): DAGVTQSPTHLIKTRGQQVTLRCSPKSGHDTVSWYQQALGQGPQFIFQYYEEEERQRGNFPDRFSGHQFPNYSSELNVNALLLGDSALYLCASSPSTGNTEAFFGQGTRLTVV.

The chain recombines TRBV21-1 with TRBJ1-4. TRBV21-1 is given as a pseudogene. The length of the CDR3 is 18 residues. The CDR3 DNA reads TGTGCCAGCAGCAAAGTGGAGCAGAGGAGGAGACCTAATGAAAAACTGTTTTTT. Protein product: CASSKVEQRRRPNEKLFF.